This T cell receptor beta chain was identified during a study of Ad26.COV2.S vaccination and SARS-CoV-2 variants. The overall study: Each vaccinee took Ad26.COV2.S intramuscularly, once or twice 56 days apart.

Whole-study findings and limits: A substantial breadth of spike-specific CD8+ and CD4+ T cell responses after vaccination has been reported. The TCR-based breadth and depth measures might underestimate overall T cell responses.

Treatment indicated: approximately 18 received Ad26.COV2.S at low or high dose, single or two shots; about 5 received placebo; per-sample allocation not given. After the first vaccine or placebo injection, samples were drawn on day 63. Germline trimming cut 2 bases from V and 6 bases from J; bases unmatched to any gene: 15. Germline CDR1 reads KGHSH; CDR2 reads LQKENI. CDR3 length: 17 residues. For this clone: What it recognizes is unknown.

Profiling relied on immunoSEQ multiplex PCR, and the TCRdb table lists in-frame clones only, not all of them. The sample lists a few hundred thousand clones; 83% were seen once. The rearrangement joins TRBV18 to TRBJ2-7; 8 bases line up with TRBD2. The clonotype was recovered from a person between 18 and 59 years old who received the Ad26.COV2.S COVID-19 vaccine or a placebo. The source was peripheral blood, collected in a trial of Ad26.COV2.S vaccine versus placebo. The CDR3 protein is CASSPRNLGLGSGEQYF. CDR3 DNA sequence: TGTGCCAGCTCACCAAGAAACCTGGGACTAGGGTCGGGCGAGCAGTACTTC.